This T cell receptor beta chain was retrieved from a study of blood T cells in healthy people across ages. This clonotype was observed a few times. The germline V gene has CDR1 SGHRS and CDR2 YFSETQ. The ends were cut back, 0 bases at V and 3 bases at J, with 18 bases in the middle. The CDR3 runs 17 residues. It was with a sample-barcoded 5' primer and a J-beta primer mix that a second PCR of roughly 6 to 12 cycles was run. TCRdb re-derived calls from the 5' RACE reads in MiXCR, one entry per CDR3 protein. The repertoire consists of over 750,000 distinct CDR3 sequences, with about 25% occurring once and the leading ten covering 9% to 9.5%. These data are also associated with another study on T cells of mothers and their children.

The origin of this receptor is a boy between 10 and 17 years old in good health. V and J are TRBV5-1 and TRBJ2-5; D unresolved. Sequencing was done on a sample of blood. The CDR3 sequence: CASSLVVFAKPKETQYF. Here the CDR3 DNA reads TGCGCCAGCAGCTTGGTTGTGTTTGCCAAGCCCAAAGAGACCCAGTACTTC.